These T cell receptor beta chains were read from a single sample in a study of CD8 T cells in Susac syndrome. TCRdb ran MiXCR on the immunoSEQ multiplex PCR reads and lists one entry per CDR3 protein. The table lists roughly 200,000 distinct CDR3 sequences, roughly 96% of them singletons, with approximately 0.094% in the top ten. Sequencing used CD4+ T cells from PBMCs. Source of these receptors: a human donor in good health. Both conserved end residues are part of each CDR3. D genes are given only for firm matches. A row's size may be missing; if present it is once, few, many or a size class.

j_gene: TRBJ2-3; d_gene: .; v_gene: TRBV5-4; abundance: few; CDR3nt: TGTGCCAGCAGCTCCTACACAGATACGCAGTATTTT; CDR3aa: CASSSYTDTQYF
j_gene: TRBJ1-2; d_gene: .; v_gene: TRBV12-3/TRBV12-4; abundance: few; CDR3nt: TGTGCCAGCAGTTCGCTTACAGGCTATGGCTACACCTTC; CDR3aa: CASSSLTGYGYTF
j_gene: TRBJ2-3; d_gene: .; v_gene: TRBV24-1; abundance: once; CDR3nt: TGTGCCACCAGTGAGGCGGGAACTTACACAGATACGCAGTATTTT; CDR3aa: CATSEAGTYTDTQYF
j_gene: TRBJ2-5; d_gene: TRBD2; v_gene: TRBV7-2; abundance: .; CDR3nt: TGTGCCAGCAGCGTTGCGTCTAGCGGGGTCCAAGAGACCCAGTACTTC; CDR3aa: CASSVASSGVQETQYF
j_gene: TRBJ2-2; d_gene: .; v_gene: TRBV11-2; abundance: .; CDR3nt: TGTGCCAGCAGCCTCATGCGGGCCACCGGGGAGCTGTTTTTT; CDR3aa: CASSLMRATGELFF
j_gene: TRBJ1-2; d_gene: TRBD1; v_gene: TRBV27; abundance: .; CDR3nt: TGTGCCAGCAGTCACCACGGGACAGGGGGTCCGAACTATGGCTACACCTTC; CDR3aa: CASSHHGTGGPNYGYTF
j_gene: TRBJ2-4; d_gene: TRBD2; v_gene: TRBV12-3/TRBV12-4; abundance: once; CDR3nt: TGTGCCAGCAGTTTTTGGGCTAGCGGGGCCAAAAACATTCAGTACTTC; CDR3aa: CASSFWASGAKNIQYF
j_gene: TRBJ2-1; d_gene: TRBD1; v_gene: TRBV27; abundance: .; CDR3nt: TGTGCCAGCAGTTTCCCGGGACAGGGACATGAGCAGTTCTTC; CDR3aa: CASSFPGQGHEQFF
j_gene: TRBJ2-3; d_gene: TRBD1; v_gene: TRBV24-1; abundance: once; CDR3nt: TGTGCCACCGAGACTCAGGGGGCAGATACGCAGTATTTT; CDR3aa: CATETQGADTQYF
j_gene: TRBJ1-5; d_gene: TRBD1; v_gene: TRBV6-6; abundance: .; CDR3nt: TGTGCCAGCAGTTTCGGACAGGGGGATCAGCCCCAGCATTTT; CDR3aa: CASSFGQGDQPQHF
j_gene: TRBJ2-3; d_gene: TRBD1; v_gene: TRBV12-3/TRBV12-4; abundance: .; CDR3nt: TGTGCCAGCAATCGTGTAGGGACAGGAAGCACAGATACGCAGTATTTT; CDR3aa: CASNRVGTGSTDTQYF